The rows below give T cell receptor beta chains drawn from one sample of a study of CD8 T cells in ankylosing spondylitis. TCRdb reprocessed the 5' RACE reads with MiXCR, giving one entry per CDR3 protein. The sample yields hundreds of thousands of distinct CDR3 sequences, 10% to 15% seen once. The specimen sequenced was blood, either unsorted or a sorted T cell fraction (not recorded which). These receptor sequences come from a male donor with ankylosing spondylitis. Each CDR3 is given with its conserved first and last residue. D genes are given only for firm matches. Size tells how often a clone was seen (once, few, many) or the class of an expanded clone, and some rows leave it out.

D,J,V,size,CDR3,DNA
TRBD1,TRBJ1-5,TRBV2,NA,CASRPTGTGGRQPQHF,TGTGCCAGCAGGCCGACCGGGACAGGGGGTCGGCAGCCCCAGCATTTT
NA,TRBJ1-2,TRBV12-3/TRBV12-4,NA,CASSLGLFTTF,TGTGCCAGCAGCTTGGGACTTTTCACCACCTTC
NA,TRBJ1-5,TRBV6-5,few,CASSYTDVDQPQHF,TGTGCCAGCAGTTACACGGATGTGGATCAGCCCCAGCATTTT
TRBD1,TRBJ2-7,TRBV15,many,CATSRVRPGQGGEEQYF,TGTGCCACCAGCAGAGTGCGACCGGGACAGGGTGGAGAAGAGCAGTACTTC
NA,TRBJ2-2,TRBV24-1,many,CATGGTSTGELFF,TGTGCCACCGGAGGGACATCGACCGGGGAGCTGTTTTTT
NA,TRBJ2-1,TRBV18,few,CASSLVGAGKLDEQFF,TGTGCCAGCTCACTTGTTGGGGCAGGGAAACTCGATGAGCAGTTCTTC
NA,TRBJ1-1,TRBV5-6,NA,CASSRGSTLNTEAFF,TGTGCCAGCAGCCGGGGGTCAACCCTGAACACTGAAGCTTTCTTT
NA,TRBJ1-6,TRBV30,NA,CAWRPGRPNSPLHF,TGTGCCTGGAGGCCCGGGAGGCCAAATTCACCCCTCCACTTT
NA,TRBJ2-7,TRBV6-1,few,CASSVFPTYEQYF,TGTGCCAGCAGTGTCTTTCCCACCTACGAGCAGTACTTC
NA,TRBJ2-1,TRBV4-1,NA,CASSLYVGSSYNEQFF,TGCGCCAGCAGCCTGTACGTGGGGAGCTCCTACAATGAGCAGTTCTTC
NA,TRBJ2-1,TRBV11-2,many,CASSLGPTPFTYNEQFF,TGTGCCAGCAGTCTAGGCCCGACTCCTTTTACCTACAATGAGCAGTTCTTC
TRBD1,TRBJ1-5,TRBV5-6,NA,CASSLGDRGGQPQHF,TGTGCCAGCAGCTTGGGGGACAGGGGTGGTCAGCCCCAGCATTTT
NA,TRBJ2-1,TRBV11-3,NA,CASSLRRGTYNEQFF,TGTGCCAGCAGCCTCAGACGGGGAACCTACAATGAGCAGTTCTTC
TRBD2,TRBJ2-5,TRBV5-1,NA,CASSSVAGGGETQYF,TGCGCCAGCAGCTCCGTAGCGGGAGGCGGAGAGACCCAGTACTTC
NA,TRBJ2-1,TRBV10-3,many,CAITQGLTAGNEQFF,TGTGCCATCACCCAAGGGTTGACGGCTGGCAATGAGCAGTTCTTC
TRBD1,TRBJ2-3,TRBV5-1,NA,CASSWGQGADTQYF,TGCGCCAGCAGCTGGGGACAGGGAGCAGATACGCAGTATTTT
NA,TRBJ2-4,TRBV5-1,many,CASSLRGALYF,TGCGCCAGCAGCTTACGCGGGGCCCTTTACTTC
NA,TRBJ1-2,TRBV20-1,NA,CSADRDLGVGYTF,TGCAGTGCTGACCGGGACCTGGGAGTTGGCTACACCTTC
NA,TRBJ2-2,TRBV5-1,NA,CASSTGHLRGNTGELFF,TGCGCCAGCAGCACAGGACACCTGAGGGGTAACACCGGGGAGCTGTTTTTT
TRBD2,TRBJ2-2,TRBV15,few,CATSRFAGVSTGELFF,TGTGCCACCAGCAGATTCGCGGGAGTGAGTACCGGGGAGCTGTTTTTT
TRBD2,TRBJ2-1,TRBV3-1,NA,CASSPTSGRREQFF,TGTGCCAGCAGCCCTACTAGCGGGAGACGGGAGCAGTTCTTC
NA,TRBJ1-4,TRBV7-2,many,CASSLQRPSSGEKLFF,TGTGCCAGCAGCTTACAAAGGCCTTCTTCCGGCGAAAAACTGTTTTTT
TRBD2,TRBJ2-2,TRBV3-1,many,CASSYSGANTGELFF,TGTGCCAGCAGCTACAGCGGGGCTAACACCGGGGAGCTGTTTTTT
NA,TRBJ1-1,TRBV5-1,few,CASSYGSNTEAFF,TGCGCCAGCAGTTACGGGTCGAACACTGAAGCTTTCTTT
TRBD2,TRBJ2-7,TRBV20-1,NA,CSARAGVSSYEQYF,TGCAGTGCTAGGGCGGGAGTAAGTTCGTACGAGCAGTACTTC
TRBD2,TRBJ2-3,TRBV5-1,many,CASSLRGSGSTDTQYF,TGCGCCAGCAGCCTGAGAGGTAGCGGGAGCACAGATACGCAGTATTTT
NA,TRBJ2-7,TRBV28,NA,CASSIYTGGWFEQYF,TGTGCCAGCAGCATTTATACGGGGGGCTGGTTCGAGCAGTACTTC
TRBD2,TRBJ2-3,TRBV20-1,few,CSAGTSGITDTQYF,TGCAGTGCCGGGACTAGCGGCATCACAGATACGCAGTATTTT
TRBD2,TRBJ2-5,TRBV20-1,NA,CSAYTPGLAGAETQYF,TGCAGTGCCTATACCCCGGGACTAGCGGGAGCAGAGACCCAGTACTTC
NA,TRBJ2-1,TRBV7-2,NA,CASSPAAAYNEQFF,TGTGCCAGCAGCCCAGCGGCAGCGTACAATGAGCAGTTCTTC
TRBD1,TRBJ2-7,TRBV29-1,NA,CSVLRQGTYEQYF,TGCAGCGTTCTCCGACAGGGAACGTACGAGCAGTACTTC
NA,TRBJ2-5,TRBV20-1,NA,CSARIFGPGETQYF,TGCAGTGCTAGAATTTTCGGCCCCGGGGAGACCCAGTACTTC
TRBD1,TRBJ2-1,TRBV6-1,few,CASSPRDRGRDEQFF,TGTGCCAGCAGTCCCCGGGACAGGGGGCGAGATGAGCAGTTCTTC
NA,TRBJ2-3,TRBV27,many,CASKSGRGGDTQYF,TGTGCCAGCAAGTCTGGCAGGGGGGGAGATACGCAGTATTTT
NA,TRBJ1-1,TRBV7-2,NA,CATARGASTEAFF,TGTGCCACTGCCCGGGGGGCGAGTACTGAAGCTTTCTTT
NA,TRBJ2-3,TRBV11-2,few,CASSLFVSSTDTQYF,TGTGCCAGCAGCTTATTTGTCTCTAGCACAGATACGCAGTATTTT
TRBD1,TRBJ2-1,TRBV5-1,many,CASSWGTGGTYNEQFF,TGCGCCAGCAGCTGGGGGACAGGGGGAACCTACAATGAGCAGTTCTTC
TRBD2,TRBJ2-2,TRBV29-1,NA,CSVEGTSGGGELFF,TGCAGCGTTGAAGGGACTAGTGGCGGCGGGGAGCTGTTTTTT